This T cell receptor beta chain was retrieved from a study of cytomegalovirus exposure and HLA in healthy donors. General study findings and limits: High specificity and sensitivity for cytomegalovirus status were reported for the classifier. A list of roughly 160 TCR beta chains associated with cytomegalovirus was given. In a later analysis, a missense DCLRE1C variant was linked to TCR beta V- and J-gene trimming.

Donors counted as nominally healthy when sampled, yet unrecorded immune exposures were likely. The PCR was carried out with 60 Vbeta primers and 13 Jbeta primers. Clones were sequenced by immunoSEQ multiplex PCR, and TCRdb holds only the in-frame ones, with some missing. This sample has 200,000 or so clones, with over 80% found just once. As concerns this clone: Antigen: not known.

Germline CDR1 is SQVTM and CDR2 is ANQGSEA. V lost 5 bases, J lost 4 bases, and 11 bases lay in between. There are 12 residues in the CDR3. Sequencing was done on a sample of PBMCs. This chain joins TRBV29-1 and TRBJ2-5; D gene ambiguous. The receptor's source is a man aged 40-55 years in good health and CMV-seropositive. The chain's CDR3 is CSVSRSVETQYF. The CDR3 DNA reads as TGCAGCGTTTCACGGTCCGTAGAGACCCAGTACTTC.